The 32 T cell receptor beta chains presented below share a single source sample, sequenced in a study of Ad26.COV2.S vaccination and SARS-CoV-2 variants. Noted treatment: 19 received Ad26.COV2.S at low or high dose, single or two shots; about 5 received placebo; per-sample allocation not given. The samples date from day 63 after the first vaccine or placebo injection. Assay used: immunoSEQ multiplex PCR; TCRdb lists only in-frame clones, some missing. The sample lists around 400,000 clones; 70% to 90% were seen once. The starting material was peripheral blood, obtained in a trial of Ad26.COV2.S vaccine versus placebo. The receptor source for this set is a person between 18 and 65 years old who received the Ad26.COV2.S COVID-19 vaccine or a placebo.

The chain employs TRBV3-1 (or the pseudogene TRBV3-2) and TRBJ2-7; D gene ambiguous. Germline-derived CDR1 and CDR2 are LGHDT and YNNKEL (reference sequence). The CDR3 is made up of 14 amino acids. Between the trimmed V and J ends, which lost 4 bases and 6 bases, there was a span of 16 bases. DNA of the CDR3: TGTGCCAGCAGCCCCTCGACGGTTCCCCGCGAGCAGTACTTC. Amino acids: CASSPSTVPREQYF.

A single count supports this clone. The chain is built from TRBV25-1 and TRBJ1-2, with D hard to call. Trimming left V 2 bases short and J 7 bases short, with 11 bases between. The CDR3 is 13 residues long. Looked up from germline, CDR1 is MGHDK and CDR2 is SYGVNS. CDR3 coding DNA: TGTGCCAGCAGTGAACCAACCGACCGTGGCTACACCTTC. This encodes CASSEPTDRGYTF.

The rearrangement links TRBV2 to TRBJ1-4; weak D call: TRBD1 (6 bases). The CDR3 loop spans 14 amino acids. The ends were cut back, 0 bases at V and 5 bases at J, with 7 bases in the middle. Germline CDR1 reads SNHLY; CDR2 reads FYNNEI. For the CDR3, the DNA is TGTGCCAGCAGTGAAGCCACAGGGAATGAAAAACTGTTTTTT. Protein: CASSEATGNEKLFF.

The rearrangement joins TRBV7-2 to TRBJ1-5; D remains ambiguous. The J call may be incorrect, as the DNA end agrees better with TRBJ2-3. The CDR3 is 15 residues long. CDR1 and CDR2 (germline): SGHTA, FQGNSA. CDR3 protein: CASSPRPLPNQPQYF. The CDR3 coding sequence is TGTGCCAGCAGCCCACGACCCCTCCCCAATCAGCCCCAGTATTTT.

This sequence joins TRBV6-1 and TRBJ2-1; D gene unclear. V lost 2 bases and J 2 bases, leaving 16 bases between the germline ends. The germline CDR1 and CDR2 sequences are MNHNS and SASEGT. The CDR3 is 17 residues long. The CDR3 here is CASSESASGRTYNEQFF. CDR3 nucleotide sequence: TGTGCCAGCAGTGAATCCGCATCCGGACGGACCTACAATGAGCAGTTCTTC.

This clone appeared a single time. V and J are TRBV21-1 and TRBJ1-1; the table's D call, TRBD1, has no DNA check behind it. TRBV21-1 is shown as a pseudogene. The CDR3 consists of 14 residues. CDR3 bases: TGTGCCAGCAGCAAAGGCGAGAGGGGGCCCGAAGCTTTCTTT. This translates into CASSKGERGPEAFF.

The chain couples TRBV11-2 to TRBJ1-2; TRBD1 might be the D (5 bases). CDR1 and CDR2 (germline): SGHAT, FQNNGV. CDR3 size: 14 residues. Trimming pared 0 bases from V and 8 bases from J, leaving 13 bases between. CDR3 coding DNA: TGTGCCAGCAGCTTAGATACAGGATCGGGGGGCTACACCTTC. Protein sequence: CASSLDTGSGGYTF.

The J gene is TRBJ2-3, the V gene TRBV13; weak D call: TRBD1 (5 bases). This CDR3 spans 14 amino acids. CDR1 and CDR2 from the germline V gene are PRHDT and FYEKMQ (reference sequence). Trimming shortened V by 0 bases and J by 2 bases, and 6 bases separated the two germline ends. DNA of the CDR3: TGTGCCAGCAGCTTAGGGACAGACACAGATACGCAGTATTTT. Its protein is CASSLGTDTDTQYF.

The V gene is TRBV6-5, the J gene TRBJ2-7; D is unresolved. With 10 bases removed from V and 0 bases from J, the gap between germline ends came to 4 bases. Germline assignment: CDR1 MNHEY and CDR2 SVGAGI. This CDR3 comprises 10 residues. The CDR3 is CATNSYEQYF. The DNA of the CDR3 is TGTGCCACCAACTCCTACGAGCAGTACTTC.

This clone was seen just once. The chain combines TRBV7-2 with TRBJ1-1, with TRBD1 matching over 8 bases. The CDR3 loop spans 16 amino acids. Germline loops: CDR1 SGHTA, CDR2 FQGNSA. V lost 4 bases to trimming and J lost 0 bases; unmatched junction nucleotides: 7. CDR3 protein: CASSSSSDRVNTEAFF. The CDR3 DNA reads TGTGCCAGCAGCTCCTCCTCGGACAGGGTGAACACTGAAGCTTTCTTT.

The chain is built from TRBV29-1 and TRBJ2-1; 8 bases agree with TRBD2. Germline values: CDR1 SQVTM, CDR2 ANQGSEA. The CDR3 covers 16 residues. The V and J ends lost 4 bases and 4 bases, in that order; junction bases with no gene match: 12. CDR3 nucleotides: TGCAGCGTTGTTTCATCTTCGGGGGGGAAGTACAATGAGCAGTTCTTC. Amino acids: CSVVSSSGGKYNEQFF.

This chain's CDR3 is CASSLHSSGPVRNEQFF. CDR3 DNA sequence: TGTGCCAGCAGCCTACACTCTAGCGGTCCTGTACGCAATGAGCAGTTCTTC. The chain couples TRBV11-3 to TRBJ2-1; TRBD2 agrees at 7 bases. Germline values: CDR1 SGHNT, CDR2 YENEEA. Trimming removed 5 bases from V and 6 bases from J; junction bases left unmatched: 16. This CDR3 spans 17 amino acids.

The chain joins TRBV6-2 or TRBV6-3 to TRBJ1-6, with TRBD1 as a possible D gene (6 bases). Germline CDR1 MNHEY, CDR2 SVGEGT. This CDR3 spans 15 amino acids. V gave up 6 bases and J gave up 10 bases, with 19 bases separating them. The CDR3 protein is CASSPRGRRGSPLHF. CDR3 DNA: TGTGCCAGCAGCCCACGGGGCCGCAGGGGATCACCCCTCCACTTT.

J is TRBJ2-3 and V is TRBV9, with 7 bases identical to TRBD2. J gave up 0 bases and V 0 bases, and 4 bases lay outside the gene matches. Germline V gives CDR1 SGDLS, CDR2 YYNGEE. The length of the CDR3 is 16 residues. CDR3 DNA: TGTGCCAGCAGCGTAGGAGTTAGCGGGAGCACAGATACGCAGTATTTT. The encoded protein is CASSVGVSGSTDTQYF.

This chain joins TRBV18 and TRBJ2-5, with 7 bases that match TRBD2. Trimming took 3 bases from V and 4 from J; bases not matched to a gene: 5. CDR1 KGHSH and CDR2 LQKENI come from the germline V gene. The length of the CDR3 is 14 residues. CDR3 DNA sequence: TGTGCCAGCTCACCGACGGGAGGCTCAGAGACCCAGTACTTC. Its translation: CASSPTGGSETQYF.

Only one count was recorded for this clone. The gene calls are TRBV25-1 and TRBJ2-3; D assignment may be TRBD1 or TRBD2 (6 bases each). V gave up 7 bases and J gave up 6 bases, with 14 bases separating them. The germline gives CDR1 MGHDK, CDR2 SYGVNS. The CDR3 sequence is 13 residues long. The CDR3 DNA reads as TGTGCCAGCAACCCGCCGGGGGCTGATACGCAGTATTTT. Its translation is CASNPPGADTQYF.

The J gene is TRBJ2-2, the V gene TRBV24-1; unclear D gene. Germline-derived CDR1 and CDR2 are KGHDR and SFDVKD. CDR3 size: 16 residues. Trimming took off 4 bases at V and 5 bases at J, with 16 bases between the two ends. The CDR3 bases are TGTGCCACCAGTGAAAGAGGACCGGGTTGGACCGGGGAGCTGTTTTTT. Amino acid sequence: CATSERGPGWTGELFF.

The J gene is TRBJ2-7, the V gene TRBV6-5; D is undetermined. Trimming stripped 7 bases from V and 2 bases from J, with 9 bases between. CDR3 length: 12 residues. Germline-derived CDR1 and CDR2 are MNHEY and SVGAGI. The DNA for the CDR3 is TGTGCCAGCAATTCTATTACCTACGAGCAGTACTTC. This gives the protein CASNSITYEQYF.

This sequence joins TRBV19 and TRBJ1-4; no reliable D call. The CDR3 covers 15 residues. The germline V gene has CDR1 LNHDA and CDR2 SQIVND (reference sequence). The V end lost 2 bases, the J end lost 7 bases, and 14 bases lay between the germline ends. For the CDR3, the DNA is TGTGCCAGTAGTATAATAGGGAGGCTTGGTGAAAAACTGTTTTTT. It translates to CASSIIGRLGEKLFF.

This clone was found once. The rearrangement links TRBV12-3 or TRBV12-4 to TRBJ2-3, with D tentatively TRBD1 (5 bases). Trimming cost V 6 bases and J 4 bases, with 8 bases left between them. This CDR3 is 12 amino acids long. The DNA for the CDR3 is TGTGCCAGCAGAAAGGGGCCAGATACGCAGTATTTT. It codes for CASRKGPDTQYF.

This chain joins TRBV7-8 and TRBJ2-1, with 8 bases that match TRBD2. V was clipped by 3 bases and J by 7 bases; unmatched bases: 14. CDR1 is SGHVS, CDR2 FQNEAQ, per germline. This CDR3 has 17 residues. The CDR3 protein is CASSFLGIAGSSNEQFF. The CDR3 coding sequence is TGTGCCAGCAGCTTCCTGGGGATAGCGGGAAGTTCGAATGAGCAGTTCTTC.

This clone was seen a single time. The CDR3 region has the DNA TGTGCCAGCAGTGAAGCCCGGGCAGGTGAGCAGTTCTTC. It codes for CASSEARAGEQFF. V and J are TRBV6-1 and TRBJ2-1, with unresolved D. Germline V gives CDR1 MNHNS, CDR2 SASEGT. The CDR3 is 13 amino acids. V was cut by 0 bases and J by 9 bases, with 9 bases left in between.

The chain is built from TRBV11-1 and TRBJ2-1; D call uncertain. The V gene's germline CDR1 is SGHAT and CDR2 FQDESV (reference sequence). The germline V and J ends were trimmed by 2 bases and 3 bases, with 8 bases remaining between them. CDR3 length equals 14 residues. CDR3 DNA: TGTGCCAGCAGCTTAATTGCGGACTACAATGAGCAGTTCTTC. Its translation: CASSLIADYNEQFF.

The table lists this clone with a count of one. The rearrangement uses TRBV28 and TRBJ1-2; D is undetermined. Germline CDR1 and CDR2: MDHEN and SYDVKM. The CDR3 length is 12 residues. V was trimmed by 6 bases and J by 7 bases, leaving 12 bases between them. CDR3 sequence reads: CASSTHRIGYTF. CDR3 bases: TGTGCCAGCAGCACCCATCGGATTGGCTACACCTTC.

The V call is TRBV9, the J call TRBJ1-2; no reliable D call. CDR1 and CDR2 (germline): SGDLS, YYNGEE. Trimming cost V 0 bases and J 4 bases, with 13 bases left between them. The CDR3 runs to 15 residues. Here the CDR3 DNA reads TGTGCCAGCAGCGTAGGATCGGAGGGCCGCTATGGCTACACCTTC. This gives the protein CASSVGSEGRYGYTF.

J is TRBJ2-1 and V is TRBV5-1; 11 bases line up with TRBD2. This CDR3 comprises 15 residues. J was trimmed by 5 bases and V by 4 bases; bases with no gene match: 5. Germline V gene data show CDR1 as SGHRS and CDR2 as YFSETQ. CDR3 sequence: CASSLTSGRDNEQFF. CDR3 DNA sequence: TGCGCCAGCAGCCTTACTAGCGGGAGAGACAATGAGCAGTTCTTC.

This clone was seen only once. The gene calls are TRBV18 and TRBJ2-2; 7 bases fit TRBD2. The germline CDR1 and CDR2 sequences are KGHSH and LQKENI. V was pared by 6 bases and J by 1 base, with 5 bases of the junction left unmatched. This CDR3 is built from 15 residues. CDR3 loop: CASSRGVQNTGELFF. CDR3 nucleotides: TGTGCCAGCTCTCGGGGGGTTCAGAACACCGGGGAGCTGTTTTTT.

The chain recombines TRBV28 with TRBJ1-2; maybe TRBD1 (6 bases). The CDR3 is 14 amino acids. Germline-derived CDR1 and CDR2 are MDHEN and SYDVKM. Trimming removed 6 bases at V and 5 bases at J, with 16 bases between. Here the CDR3 DNA reads TGTGCCAGCAGGGATGGACAGTCGAGATATGGCTACACCTTC. Encoded protein: CASRDGQSRYGYTF.

The chain combines TRBV9 with TRBJ2-1, with D possibly being TRBD2 (6 bases). The CDR3 contains 15 residues. Germline assignment: CDR1 SGDLS and CDR2 YYNGEE. The V and J ends lost 2 bases and 1 base respectively, with 10 bases between them. The CDR3 DNA is TGTGCCAGCAGCGTGCAGGGACTGTCCTACAATGAGCAGTTCTTC. Amino acids: CASSVQGLSYNEQFF. The full variable domain, completed using reference TRBV9 and TRBJ2-1, is DSGVTQTPKHLITATGQRVTLRCSPRSGDLSVYWYQQSLDQGLQFLIQYYNGEERAKGNILERFSAQQFPDLHSELNLSSLELGDSALYFCASSVQGLSYNEQFFGPGTRLTVL.

The chain combines TRBV7-2 with TRBJ2-2; 7 positions match TRBD1. The V segment lost 5 bases and the J segment 7 bases; nucleotides outside the gene matches: 7. Germline values: CDR1 SGHTA, CDR2 FQGNSA. The CDR3 runs 14 residues. The CDR3 nucleotides are TGTGCCAGCAGCGCCGACAGGGTGAGCGGGGAGCTGTTTTTT. Its protein is CASSADRVSGELFF.

V usage is TRBV24-1 and J usage is TRBJ2-2; 9 bases align to TRBD1. CDR1 KGHDR and CDR2 SFDVKD come from the germline V gene. The J segment lost 4 bases and the V segment lost 6 bases, leaving 5 bases of the junction unmatched. This CDR3 comprises 15 residues. The CDR3 bases are TGTGCCACCAGTCTCACAGGGGGCGTCACCGGGGAGCTGTTTTTT. As protein: CATSLTGGVTGELFF.

The gene calls are TRBV30 and TRBJ1-1; D is ambiguous. The ends were cut back, 2 bases at V and 0 bases at J, with 4 bases in the middle. Germline V gene data show CDR1 as GTSNPN and CDR2 as SVGIG (reference sequence). CDR3 length equals 12 residues. In nucleotides, the CDR3 is TGTGCCTGGAGTACGATGAACACTGAAGCTTTCTTT. It is translated as CAWSTMNTEAFF.